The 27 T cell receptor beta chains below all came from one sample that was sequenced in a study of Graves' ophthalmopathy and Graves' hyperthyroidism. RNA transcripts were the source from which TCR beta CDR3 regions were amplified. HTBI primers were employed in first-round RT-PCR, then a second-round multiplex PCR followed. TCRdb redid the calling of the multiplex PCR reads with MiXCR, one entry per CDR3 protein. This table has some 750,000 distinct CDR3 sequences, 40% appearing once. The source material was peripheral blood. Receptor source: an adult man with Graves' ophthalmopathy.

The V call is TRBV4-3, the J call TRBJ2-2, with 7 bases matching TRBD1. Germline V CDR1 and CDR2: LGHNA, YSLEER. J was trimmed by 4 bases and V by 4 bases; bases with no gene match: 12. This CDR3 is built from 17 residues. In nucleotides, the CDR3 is TGCGCCAGCAGCCCCCCTCGTGGGACAGTGAGCACCGGGGAGCTGTTTTTT. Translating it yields CASSPPRGTVSTGELFF.

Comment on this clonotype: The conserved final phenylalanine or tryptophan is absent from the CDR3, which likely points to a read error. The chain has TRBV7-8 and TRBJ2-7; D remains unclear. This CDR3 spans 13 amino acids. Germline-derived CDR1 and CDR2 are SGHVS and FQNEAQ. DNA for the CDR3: TGTGCCAGCAGGTCGTCCCCCTCCCACGAGCAGTACCTC. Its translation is CASRSSPSHEQYL.

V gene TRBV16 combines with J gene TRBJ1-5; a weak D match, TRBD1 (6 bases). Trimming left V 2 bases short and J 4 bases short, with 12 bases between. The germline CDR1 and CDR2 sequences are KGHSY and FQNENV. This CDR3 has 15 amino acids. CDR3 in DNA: TGTGCCAGCAGCCAAATAAATACAGGGAATCAGCCCCAGCATTTT. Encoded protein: CASSQINTGNQPQHF.

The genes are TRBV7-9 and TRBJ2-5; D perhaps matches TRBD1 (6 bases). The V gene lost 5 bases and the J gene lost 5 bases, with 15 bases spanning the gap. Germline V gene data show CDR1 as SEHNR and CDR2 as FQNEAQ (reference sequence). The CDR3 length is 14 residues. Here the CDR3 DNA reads TGTGCCAGCAGCCAAATGGGGGCAGGGGAGACCCAGTACTTC. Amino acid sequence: CASSQMGAGETQYF.

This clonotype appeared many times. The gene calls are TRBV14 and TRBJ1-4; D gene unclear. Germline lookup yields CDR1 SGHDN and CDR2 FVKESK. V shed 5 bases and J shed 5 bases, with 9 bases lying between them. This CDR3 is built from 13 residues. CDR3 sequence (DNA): TGTGCCAGCAGCTCGGTCAGGAATGAAAAACTGTTTTTT. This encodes CASSSVRNEKLFF.

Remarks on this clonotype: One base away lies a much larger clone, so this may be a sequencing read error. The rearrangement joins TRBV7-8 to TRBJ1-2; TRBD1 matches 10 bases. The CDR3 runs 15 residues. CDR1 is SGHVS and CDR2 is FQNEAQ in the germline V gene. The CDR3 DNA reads TGTGCCAGCAGCTCGCCGGACAGGGGGAGCTATGGCCACACCTTC. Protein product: CASSSPDRGSYGHTF.

The CDR3 region is CSVQTGDNSFGQYF. CDR3 coding DNA: TGCAGCGTTCAGACAGGGGACAACTCCTTTGGGCAGTACTTC. The chain couples TRBV29-1 to TRBJ2-7, with TRBD1 matching over 8 bases. Germline lookup yields CDR1 SQVTM and CDR2 ANQGSEA. The J segment lost 9 bases and the V segment lost 5 bases, leaving 15 bases of the junction unmatched. CDR3 length: 14 residues.

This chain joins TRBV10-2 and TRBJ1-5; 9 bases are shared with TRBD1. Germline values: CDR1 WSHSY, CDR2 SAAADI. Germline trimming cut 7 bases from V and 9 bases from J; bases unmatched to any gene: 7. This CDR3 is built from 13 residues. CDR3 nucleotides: TGCGCCAGCACCTCGACAGGGGGGGGGCCCCAGCATTTT. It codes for CASTSTGGGPQHF.

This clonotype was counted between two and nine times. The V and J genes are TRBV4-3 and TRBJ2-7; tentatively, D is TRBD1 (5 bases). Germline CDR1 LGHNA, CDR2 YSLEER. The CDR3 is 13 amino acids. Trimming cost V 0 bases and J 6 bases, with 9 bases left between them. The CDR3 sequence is CASSQEWGFEQYF. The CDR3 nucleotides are TGCGCCAGCAGCCAAGAGTGGGGCTTCGAGCAGTACTTC.

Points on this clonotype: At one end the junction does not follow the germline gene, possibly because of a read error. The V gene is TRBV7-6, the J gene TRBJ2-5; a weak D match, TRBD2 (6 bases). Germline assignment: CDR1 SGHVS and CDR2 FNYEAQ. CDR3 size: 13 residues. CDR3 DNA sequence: TGTGCCAGCAGCGTAGCGGCACACACCTCGCAGTACTTC. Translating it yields CASSVAAHTSQYF.

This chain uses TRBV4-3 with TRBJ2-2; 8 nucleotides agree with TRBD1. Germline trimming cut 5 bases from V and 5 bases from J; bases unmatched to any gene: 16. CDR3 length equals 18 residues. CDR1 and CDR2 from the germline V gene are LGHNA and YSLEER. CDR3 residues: CASSSRRQGYSRTGELFF. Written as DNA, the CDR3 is TGCGCCAGCAGCTCAAGAAGACAGGGGTATAGTAGGACCGGGGAGCTGTTTTTT.

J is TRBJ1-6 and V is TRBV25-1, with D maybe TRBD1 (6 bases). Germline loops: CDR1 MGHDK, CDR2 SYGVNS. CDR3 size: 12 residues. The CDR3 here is CARLGGESPLHF. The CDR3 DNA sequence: TGTGCTAGATTGGGGGGCGAGTCACCCCTCCACTTT.

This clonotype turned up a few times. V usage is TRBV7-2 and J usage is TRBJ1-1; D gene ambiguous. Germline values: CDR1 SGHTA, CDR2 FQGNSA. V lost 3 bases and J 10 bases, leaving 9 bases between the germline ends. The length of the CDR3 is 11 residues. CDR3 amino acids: CASSFGLAAFF. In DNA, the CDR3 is TGTGCCAGCAGCTTTGGGTTGGCAGCTTTCTTT.

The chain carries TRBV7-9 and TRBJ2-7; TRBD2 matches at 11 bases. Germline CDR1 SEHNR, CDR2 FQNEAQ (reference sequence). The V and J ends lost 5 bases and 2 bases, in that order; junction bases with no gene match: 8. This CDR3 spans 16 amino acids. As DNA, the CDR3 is TGTGCCAGCAGCCCACAGGGTAGCGGGGGGGCCTACGAGCAGTACTTC. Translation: CASSPQGSGGAYEQYF.

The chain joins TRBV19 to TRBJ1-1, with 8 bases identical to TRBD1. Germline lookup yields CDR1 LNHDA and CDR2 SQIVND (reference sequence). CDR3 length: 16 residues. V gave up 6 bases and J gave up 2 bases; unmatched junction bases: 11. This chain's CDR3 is CASSLNRGVTNTEAFF. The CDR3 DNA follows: TGTGCCAGTAGCCTAAACAGGGGGGTGACTAACACTGAAGCTTTCTTT.

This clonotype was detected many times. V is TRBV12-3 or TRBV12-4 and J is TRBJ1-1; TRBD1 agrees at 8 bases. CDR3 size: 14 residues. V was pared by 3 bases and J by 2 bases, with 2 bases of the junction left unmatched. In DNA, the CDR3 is TGTGCCAGCAGTTTGACAGGGGATAACACTGAAGCTTTCTTT. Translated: CASSLTGDNTEAFF.

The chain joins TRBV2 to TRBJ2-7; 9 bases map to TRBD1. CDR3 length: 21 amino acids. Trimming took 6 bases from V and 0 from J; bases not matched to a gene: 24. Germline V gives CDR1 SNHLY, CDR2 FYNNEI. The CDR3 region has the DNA TGTGCCAGCAGCCCATACCCCGCCTTCGGGACAGGGCCACCAGGCTCCTACGAGCAGTACTTC. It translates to CASSPYPAFGTGPPGSYEQYF.

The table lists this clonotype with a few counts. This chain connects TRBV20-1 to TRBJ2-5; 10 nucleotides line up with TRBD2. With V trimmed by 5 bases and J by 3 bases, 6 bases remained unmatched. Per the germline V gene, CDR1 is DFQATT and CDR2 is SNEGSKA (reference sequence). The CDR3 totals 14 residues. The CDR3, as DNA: TGCAGTGCTCGGAGCGGGAGGGAAGAAGAGACCCAGTACTTC. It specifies CSARSGREEETQYF.

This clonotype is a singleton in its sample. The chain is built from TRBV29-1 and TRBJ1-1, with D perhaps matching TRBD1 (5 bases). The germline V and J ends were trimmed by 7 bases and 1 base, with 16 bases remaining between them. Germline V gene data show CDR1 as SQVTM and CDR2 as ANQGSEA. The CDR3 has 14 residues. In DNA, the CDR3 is TGCAGCGCTACCCCGGGACGGCAGAACACTGAAGCTTTCTTT. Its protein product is CSATPGRQNTEAFF. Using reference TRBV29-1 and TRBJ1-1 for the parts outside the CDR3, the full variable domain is SAVISQKPSRDICQRGTSLTIQCQVDSQVTMMFWYRQQPGQSLTLIATANQGSEATYESGFVIDKFPISRPNLTFSTLTVSNMSPEDSSIYLCSATPGRQNTEAFFGQGTRLTVV.

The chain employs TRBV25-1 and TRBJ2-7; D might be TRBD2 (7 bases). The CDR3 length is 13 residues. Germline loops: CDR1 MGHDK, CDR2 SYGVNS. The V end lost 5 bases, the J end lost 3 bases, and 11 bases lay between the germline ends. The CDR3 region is CASSQGGVYEQYF. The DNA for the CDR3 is TGTGCCAGCAGTCAAGGGGGGGTCTACGAGCAGTACTTC.

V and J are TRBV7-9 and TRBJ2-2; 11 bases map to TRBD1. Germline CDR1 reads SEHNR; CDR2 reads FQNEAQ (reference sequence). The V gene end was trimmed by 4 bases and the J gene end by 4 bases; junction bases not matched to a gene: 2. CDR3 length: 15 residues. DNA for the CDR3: TGTGCCAGCAGCTCGGGGACAGGGGGCACCGGGGAGCTGTTTTTT. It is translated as CASSSGTGGTGELFF.

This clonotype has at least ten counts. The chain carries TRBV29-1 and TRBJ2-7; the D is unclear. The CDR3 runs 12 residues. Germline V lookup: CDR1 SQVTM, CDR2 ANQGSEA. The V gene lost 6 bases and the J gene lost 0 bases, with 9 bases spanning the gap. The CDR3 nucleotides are TGCAGCGTGTCAGGATCCTCCTACGAGCAGTACTTC. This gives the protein CSVSGSSYEQYF.

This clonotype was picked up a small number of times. This CDR3 reads CAISDLISSYEQYF. CDR3 in DNA: TGTGCCATCAGTGACCTTATAAGCTCCTACGAGCAGTACTTC. The rearrangement joins TRBV10-3 to TRBJ2-7, with D uncertain. Germline loops: CDR1 ENHRY, CDR2 SYGVKD. Trimming took off 3 bases at V and 0 bases at J, with 9 bases between the two ends. The CDR3 totals 14 residues.

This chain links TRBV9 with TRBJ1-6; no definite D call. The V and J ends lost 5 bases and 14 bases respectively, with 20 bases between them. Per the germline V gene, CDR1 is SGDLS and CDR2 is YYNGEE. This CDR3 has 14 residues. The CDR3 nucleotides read TGTGCCAGCAGAGATAAAGGCCAGAGAACAACCCTCCACTTT. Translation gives CASRDKGQRTTLHF.

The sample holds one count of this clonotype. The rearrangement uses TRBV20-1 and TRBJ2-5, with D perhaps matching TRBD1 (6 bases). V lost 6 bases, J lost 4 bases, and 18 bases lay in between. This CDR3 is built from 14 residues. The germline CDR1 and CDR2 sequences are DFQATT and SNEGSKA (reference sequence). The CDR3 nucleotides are TGCAGTGCCAGCAGCCAAACGACAGGAGAGACCCAGTACTTC. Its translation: CSASSQTTGETQYF.

The DNA for the CDR3 is TGTGCCAGTAGTATTTTGAACAGGAGGTCCCCCAATCAGCCCCAGCATTTT. It yields the protein CASSILNRRSPNQPQHF. The gene calls are TRBV19 and TRBJ1-5, with a possible D match to TRBD1 (5 bases). Germline V gene sequence: CDR1 LNHDA, CDR2 SQIVND (reference sequence). This CDR3 is built from 17 residues. V lost 3 bases to trimming and J lost 3 bases, with 18 bases between them.

The CDR3 region has the DNA TGTGCCAGCAGCTTGGCCACAGGGGAGAAGGAAGCTTTCTTT. It encodes CASSLATGEKEAFF. V and J are TRBV5-4 and TRBJ1-1, with 7 nucleotides matching TRBD1. CDR1 is SGHNT and CDR2 is YYREEE in the germline V gene (reference sequence). The CDR3 length is 14 residues. V was clipped by 0 bases and J by 8 bases; unmatched bases: 7.